This T cell receptor beta chain was observed in a study of T cells after yellow fever vaccination. Whole-study context: When fractions had low cell numbers, they were prepared with SMART-Seq v4 Ultra Low Input.

Each CDR3 protein is one row after TCRdb ran MiXCR on the 5' RACE reads. The sample consists of approximately 61,000 distinct CDR3 sequences, 7.1% of them appearing once. This clonotype occurred many times. The input for sequencing was CD8+ T cells sorted from PBMCs, taken on the day of the first yellow fever vaccination. The receptor's source is a man younger than 35 who received the YFV17D yellow fever vaccine.

The chain's CDR3 is CASSSRVPPSTDTQYF. CDR3 in DNA: TGTGCCAGCAGCTCCAGGGTCCCCCCTAGCACAGATACGCAGTATTTT. The V gene is TRBV7-9, the J gene TRBJ2-3; perhaps TRBD1 as D (5 bases). Per the germline V gene, CDR1 is SEHNR and CDR2 is FQNEAQ (reference sequence). V lost 4 bases to trimming and J lost 0 bases, with 14 bases between them. The CDR3 has 16 residues.